The clone carrying this T cell receptor (beta chain) was counted ten times or more. Its antigen is as yet unknown. Given a much more abundant clone one base away, this may be a read error. The CDR3 consists of 12 residues. Germline loops: CDR1 SGHKS, CDR2 YYEKEE (reference sequence). The data originate from a study of breast tumors, draining lymph nodes, adjacent tissues. Findings and limits, study-wide: Data only fit, rather than demonstrated, lymph node origin of most tumor T cells. Tumor and nontumor repertoires were significantly more similar in luminal-like than in basal-like breast cancer.

TCRdb ran MiXCR on the multiplex PCR reads and lists one entry per CDR3 protein. Of approximately 88,000 distinct CDR3 sequences listed, approximately 30% are singletons. Breast cancer patients provided tissue from their axillary draining lymph nodes. The clonotype was recovered from a female donor with breast cancer. Some clones in this sample may be carry-over from other donors' samples. This sequence joins TRBV5-5 and TRBJ2-6; possibly TRBD1 for D (5 bases). Material for sequencing was axillary lymph node tissue. The CDR3 protein is CASSAGATVLTF. The CDR3 DNA reads as TGTGCCAGCAGTGCTGGGGCCACCGTCCTGACTTTC.